The source of this T cell receptor beta chain is a study of blood T cells in healthy people across ages. Overall study context: Every two T cells gave about one barcoded beta molecule via template switching. Study-wide results and limits: Older individuals had lower TCR beta diversity per million T cells (the decline was roughly linear).

The table lists this clonotype with a few counts. Its antigen is currently unknown. A minimum of 7 million PBMCs was isolated per sample. The V end was cut by 5 bases, the J end by 6 bases, with 15 bases between. The CDR3 sequence is 14 residues long. Germline V CDR1 and CDR2: PRHDT, FYEKMQ (reference sequence). The use of a sample-barcoded 5' primer and a J-beta primer mix characterized a second PCR of 7 to 11 cycles. TCRdb used MiXCR to reprocess the 5' RACE reads, holding one entry per CDR3 protein. The sample lists 650,000 to 1,000,000 distinct CDR3 sequences, 30% to 45% seen once, with over 10% in the top ten.

This sequence was found in a young man in good health. The chain couples TRBV13 to TRBJ2-3; weak D call: TRBD2 (6 bases). Sequences were obtained from blood. The CDR3 loop reads CASSPQTSWDTQYF. Written as DNA, the CDR3 is TGTGCCAGCAGCCCCCAGACTAGTTGGGATACGCAGTATTTT.